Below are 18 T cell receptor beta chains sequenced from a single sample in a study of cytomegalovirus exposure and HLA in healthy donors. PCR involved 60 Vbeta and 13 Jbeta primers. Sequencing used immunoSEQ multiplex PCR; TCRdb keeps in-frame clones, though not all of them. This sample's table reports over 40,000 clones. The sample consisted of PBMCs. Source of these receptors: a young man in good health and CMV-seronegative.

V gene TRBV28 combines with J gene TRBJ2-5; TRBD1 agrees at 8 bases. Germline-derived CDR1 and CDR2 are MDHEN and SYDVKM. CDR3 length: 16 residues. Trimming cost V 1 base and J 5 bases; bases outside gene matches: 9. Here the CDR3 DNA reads TGTGCCAGCAGTTTATCAGGGACAGGTGTGCGCGAGACCCAGTACTTC. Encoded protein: CASSLSGTGVRETQYF.

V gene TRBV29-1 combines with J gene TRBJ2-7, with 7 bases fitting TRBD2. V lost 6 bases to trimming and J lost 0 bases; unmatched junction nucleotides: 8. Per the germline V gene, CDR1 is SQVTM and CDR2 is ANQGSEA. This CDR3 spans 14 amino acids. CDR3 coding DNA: TGCAGCGTGCAGACTAGCCTGAGCTCCTACGAGCAGTACTTC. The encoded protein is CSVQTSLSSYEQYF.

CDR3 DNA: TGTGCCACCAGCTTGGAAGGGAGGGCGACAGATACGCAGTATTTT. It translates to CATSLEGRATDTQYF. The genes are TRBV15 and TRBJ2-3, with 7 positions matching TRBD2. V shed 5 bases, J shed 3 bases, and the junction held 8 bases outside the gene matches. This CDR3 contains 15 residues. The germline V gene encodes CDR1 LNHNV and CDR2 YYDKDF (reference sequence).

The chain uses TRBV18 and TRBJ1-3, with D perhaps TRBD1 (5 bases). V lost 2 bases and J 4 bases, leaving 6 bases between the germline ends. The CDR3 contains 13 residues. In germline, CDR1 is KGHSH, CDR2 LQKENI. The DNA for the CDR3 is TGTGCCAGCTCACCAGGGGCCGGAAACACCATATATTTT. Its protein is CASSPGAGNTIYF. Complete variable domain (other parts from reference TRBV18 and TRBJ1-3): NAGVMQNPRHLVRRRGQEARLRCSPMKGHSHVYWYRQLPEEGLKFMVYLQKENIIDESGMPKERFSAEFPKEGPSILRIQQVVRGDSAAYFCASSPGAGNTIYFGEGSWLTVV.

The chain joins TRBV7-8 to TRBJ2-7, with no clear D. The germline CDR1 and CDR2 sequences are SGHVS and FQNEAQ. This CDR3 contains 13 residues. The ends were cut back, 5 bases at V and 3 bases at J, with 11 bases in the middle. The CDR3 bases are TGTGCCAGCAGCCCCCGTCAGATCTACGAGCAGTACTTC. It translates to CASSPRQIYEQYF.

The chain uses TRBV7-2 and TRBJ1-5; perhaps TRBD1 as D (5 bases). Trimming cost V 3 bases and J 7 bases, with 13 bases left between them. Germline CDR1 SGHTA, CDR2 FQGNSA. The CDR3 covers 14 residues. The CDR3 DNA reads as TGTGCCAGCAGCTTGGGGGGGTCCAGACAGCCCCAGCATTTT. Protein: CASSLGGSRQPQHF.

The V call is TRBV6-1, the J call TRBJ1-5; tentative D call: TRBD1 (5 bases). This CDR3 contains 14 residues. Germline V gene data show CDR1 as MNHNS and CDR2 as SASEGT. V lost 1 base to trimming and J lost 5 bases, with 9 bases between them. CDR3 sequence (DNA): TGTGCCAGCAGTGAAGGCAGGGTTGATCAGCCCCAGCATTTT. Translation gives CASSEGRVDQPQHF.

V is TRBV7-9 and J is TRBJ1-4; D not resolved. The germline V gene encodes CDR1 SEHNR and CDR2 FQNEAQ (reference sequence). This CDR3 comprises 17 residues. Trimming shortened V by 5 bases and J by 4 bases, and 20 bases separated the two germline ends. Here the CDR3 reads CASSLRSPTAGNEKLFF. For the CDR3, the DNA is TGTGCCAGCAGCCTAAGATCACCGACGGCGGGTAATGAAAAACTGTTTTTT. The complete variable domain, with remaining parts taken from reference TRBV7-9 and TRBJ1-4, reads DTGVSQNPRHKITKRGQNVTFRCDPISEHNRLYWYRQTLGQGPEFLTYFQNEAQLEKSRLLSDRFSAERPKGSFSTLEIQRTEQGDSAMYLCASSLRSPTAGNEKLFFGSGTQLSVL.

The DNA of the CDR3 is TGTGCCAGTAGTGAGCTAGCGGGGAAGACCGGTACGCAGTATTTT. Translation: CASSELAGKTGTQYF. The rearrangement links TRBV19 to TRBJ2-3, with 9 bases identical to TRBD2. The V gene end was trimmed by 5 bases and the J gene end by 8 bases; junction bases not matched to a gene: 11. This CDR3 contains 15 residues. Germline CDR1 LNHDA, CDR2 SQIVND (reference sequence).

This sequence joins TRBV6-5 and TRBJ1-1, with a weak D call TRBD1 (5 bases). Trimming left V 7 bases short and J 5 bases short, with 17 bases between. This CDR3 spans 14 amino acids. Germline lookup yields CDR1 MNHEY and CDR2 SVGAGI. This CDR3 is CASTRYGGGTEAFF. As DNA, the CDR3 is TGTGCCAGCACTCGATACGGGGGAGGAACTGAAGCTTTCTTT.

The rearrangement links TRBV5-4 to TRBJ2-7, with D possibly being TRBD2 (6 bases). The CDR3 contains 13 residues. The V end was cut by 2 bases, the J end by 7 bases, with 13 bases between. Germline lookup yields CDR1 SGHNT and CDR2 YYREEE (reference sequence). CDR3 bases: TGTGCCAGCAGCTTCGGGGGAGCAGGGGAGCAGTACTTC. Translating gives CASSFGGAGEQYF.

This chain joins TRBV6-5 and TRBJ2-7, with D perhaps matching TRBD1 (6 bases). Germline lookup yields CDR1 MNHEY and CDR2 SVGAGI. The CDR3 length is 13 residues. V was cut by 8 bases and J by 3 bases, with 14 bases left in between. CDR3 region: CASAYREDYEQYF. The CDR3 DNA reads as TGTGCCAGCGCCTACAGGGAAGACTACGAGCAGTACTTC.

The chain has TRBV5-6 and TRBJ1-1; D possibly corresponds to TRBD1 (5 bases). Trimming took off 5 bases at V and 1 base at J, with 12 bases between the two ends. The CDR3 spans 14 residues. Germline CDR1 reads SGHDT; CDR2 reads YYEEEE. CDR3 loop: CASSTPGGNTEAFF. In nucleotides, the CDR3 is TGTGCCAGCAGTACTCCGGGGGGGAACACTGAAGCTTTCTTT. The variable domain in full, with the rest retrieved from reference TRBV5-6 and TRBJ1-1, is DAGVTQSPTHLIKTRGQQVTLRCSPKSGHDTVSWYQQALGQGPQFIFQYYEEEERQRGNFPDRFSGHQFPNYSSELNVNALLLGDSALYLCASSTPGGNTEAFFGQGTRLTVV.

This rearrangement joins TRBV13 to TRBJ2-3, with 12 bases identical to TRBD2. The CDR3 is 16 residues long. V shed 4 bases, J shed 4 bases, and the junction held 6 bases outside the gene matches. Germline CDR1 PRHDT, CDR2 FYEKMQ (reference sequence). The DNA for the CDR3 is TGTGCCAGCAGCTCTCCTAGCGGGAGGGCCGCAGATACGCAGTATTTT. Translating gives CASSSPSGRAADTQYF. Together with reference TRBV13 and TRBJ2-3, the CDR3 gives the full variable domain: AAGVIQSPRHLIKEKRETATLKCYPIPRHDTVYWYQQGPGQDPQFLISFYEKMQSDKGSIPDRFSAQQFSDYHSELNMSSLELGDSALYFCASSSPSGRAADTQYFGPGTRLTVL.

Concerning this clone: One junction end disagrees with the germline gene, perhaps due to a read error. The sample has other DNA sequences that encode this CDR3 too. This chain's CDR3 is CASSDGTYNSPLHF. CDR3 nucleotides: TGTGCCAGCAGTGATGGGACATATAATTCACCCCTACACTTT. This rearrangement joins TRBV25-1 to TRBJ1-6, with a weak D call TRBD1 (6 bases). CDR1 is MGHDK and CDR2 is SYGVNS in the germline V gene. The length of the CDR3 is 14 residues.

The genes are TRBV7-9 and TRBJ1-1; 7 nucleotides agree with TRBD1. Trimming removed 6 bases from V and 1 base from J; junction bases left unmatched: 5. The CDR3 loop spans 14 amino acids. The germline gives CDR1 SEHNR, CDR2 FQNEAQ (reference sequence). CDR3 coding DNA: TGTGCCAGCAGGATGACAGGGAGGAACACTGAAGCTTTCTTT. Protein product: CASRMTGRNTEAFF.

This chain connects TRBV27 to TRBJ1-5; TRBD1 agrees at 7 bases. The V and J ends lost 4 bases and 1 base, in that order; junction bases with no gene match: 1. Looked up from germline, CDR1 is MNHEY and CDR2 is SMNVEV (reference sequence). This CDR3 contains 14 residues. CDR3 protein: CASSSQGSNQPQHF. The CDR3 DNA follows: TGTGCCAGCAGTTCACAGGGGAGCAATCAGCCCCAGCATTTT.

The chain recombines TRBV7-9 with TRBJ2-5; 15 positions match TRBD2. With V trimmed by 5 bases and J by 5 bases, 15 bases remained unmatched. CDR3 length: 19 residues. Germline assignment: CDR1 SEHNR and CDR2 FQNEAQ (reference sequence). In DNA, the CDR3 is TGTGCCAGCAGCAACCCAGGACTAGCGGGGGGGCCGGGAGGGGAGACCCAGTACTTC. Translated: CASSNPGLAGGPGGETQYF. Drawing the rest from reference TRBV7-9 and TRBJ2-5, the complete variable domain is DTGVSQNPRHKITKRGQNVTFRCDPISEHNRLYWYRQTLGQGPEFLTYFQNEAQLEKSRLLSDRFSAERPKGSFSTLEIQRTEQGDSAMYLCASSNPGLAGGPGGETQYFGPGTRLLVL.